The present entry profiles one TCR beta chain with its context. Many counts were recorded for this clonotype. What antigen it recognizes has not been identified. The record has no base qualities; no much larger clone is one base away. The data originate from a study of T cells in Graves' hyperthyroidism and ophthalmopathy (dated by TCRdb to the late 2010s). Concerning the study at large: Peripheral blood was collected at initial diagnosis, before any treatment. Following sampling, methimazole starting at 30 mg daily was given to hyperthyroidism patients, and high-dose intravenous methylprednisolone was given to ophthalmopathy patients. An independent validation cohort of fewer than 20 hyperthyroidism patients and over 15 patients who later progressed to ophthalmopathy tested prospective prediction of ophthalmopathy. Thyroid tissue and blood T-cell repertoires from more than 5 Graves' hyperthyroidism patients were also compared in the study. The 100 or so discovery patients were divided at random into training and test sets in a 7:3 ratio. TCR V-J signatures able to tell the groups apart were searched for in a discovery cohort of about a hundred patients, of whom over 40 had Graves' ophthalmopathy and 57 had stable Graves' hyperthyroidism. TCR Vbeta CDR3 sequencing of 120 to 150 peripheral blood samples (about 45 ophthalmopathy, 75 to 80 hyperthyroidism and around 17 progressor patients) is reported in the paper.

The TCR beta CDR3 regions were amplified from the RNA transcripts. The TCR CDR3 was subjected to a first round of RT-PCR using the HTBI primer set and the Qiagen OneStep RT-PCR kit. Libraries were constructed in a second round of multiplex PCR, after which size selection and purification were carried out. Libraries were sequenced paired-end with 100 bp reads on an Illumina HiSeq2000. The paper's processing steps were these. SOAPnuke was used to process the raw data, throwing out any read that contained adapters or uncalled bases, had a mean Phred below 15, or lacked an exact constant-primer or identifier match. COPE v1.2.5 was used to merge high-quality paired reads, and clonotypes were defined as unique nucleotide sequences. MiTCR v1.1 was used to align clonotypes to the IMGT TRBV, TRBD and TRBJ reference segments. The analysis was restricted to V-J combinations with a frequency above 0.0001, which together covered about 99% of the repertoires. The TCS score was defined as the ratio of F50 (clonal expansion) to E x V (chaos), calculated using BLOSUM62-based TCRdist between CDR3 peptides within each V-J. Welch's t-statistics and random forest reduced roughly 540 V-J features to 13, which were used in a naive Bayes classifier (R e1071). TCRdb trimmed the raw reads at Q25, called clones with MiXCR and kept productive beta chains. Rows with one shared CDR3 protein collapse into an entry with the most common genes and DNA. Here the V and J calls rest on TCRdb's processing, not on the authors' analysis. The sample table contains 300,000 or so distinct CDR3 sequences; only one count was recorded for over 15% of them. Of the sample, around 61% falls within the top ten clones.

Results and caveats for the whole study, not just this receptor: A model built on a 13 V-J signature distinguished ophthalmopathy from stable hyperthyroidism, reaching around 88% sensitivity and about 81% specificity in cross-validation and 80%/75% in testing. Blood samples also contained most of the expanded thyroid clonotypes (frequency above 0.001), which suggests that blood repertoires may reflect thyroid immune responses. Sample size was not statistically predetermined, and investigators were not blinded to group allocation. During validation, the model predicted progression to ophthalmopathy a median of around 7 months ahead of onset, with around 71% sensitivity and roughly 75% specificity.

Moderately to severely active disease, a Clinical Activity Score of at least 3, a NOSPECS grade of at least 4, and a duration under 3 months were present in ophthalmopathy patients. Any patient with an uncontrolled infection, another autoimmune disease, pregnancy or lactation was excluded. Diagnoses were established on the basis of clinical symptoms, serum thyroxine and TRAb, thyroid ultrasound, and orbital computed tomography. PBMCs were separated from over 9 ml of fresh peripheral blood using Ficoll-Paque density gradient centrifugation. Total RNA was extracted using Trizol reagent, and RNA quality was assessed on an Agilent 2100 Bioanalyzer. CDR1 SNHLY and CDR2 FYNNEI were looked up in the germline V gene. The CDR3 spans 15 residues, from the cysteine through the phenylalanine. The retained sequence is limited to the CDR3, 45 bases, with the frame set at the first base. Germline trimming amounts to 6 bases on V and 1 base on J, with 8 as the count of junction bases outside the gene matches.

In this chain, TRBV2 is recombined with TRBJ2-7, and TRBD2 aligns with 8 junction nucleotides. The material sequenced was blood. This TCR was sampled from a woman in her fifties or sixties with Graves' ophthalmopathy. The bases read TGTGCCAGCAGCCCTACGGGAGGGAGTTCCTACGAGCAGTACTTC. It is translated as CASSPTGGSSYEQYF.